The 28 T cell receptor beta chains reported below all come from one sample, sequenced in a study of blood T cell repertoires in COVID-19. TCRdb keeps only in-frame clones here, not all; method: immunoSEQ multiplex PCR. Among a few hundred thousand clones listed, over 75% were seen once. Sequenced sample: peripheral blood. The receptors here all came from a woman aged 70 to 79 with COVID-19, enrolled during active disease.

The CDR3 DNA follows: TGCAGCGTTGAAGTAGCGCTAAAAGCTTTCTTT. Translation: CSVEVALKAFF. The chain carries TRBV29-1 and TRBJ1-1; the D is unclear. From germline, CDR1 is SQVTM and CDR2 ANQGSEA. The V gene lost 1 base and the J gene lost 9 bases, with 9 bases spanning the gap. CDR3 length equals 11 residues.

The chain uses TRBV19 and TRBJ1-3, with TRBD1 identical over 7 bases. Germline values: CDR1 LNHDA, CDR2 SQIVND (reference sequence). V lost 5 bases, J lost 0 bases, and 7 bases stayed unmatched. The CDR3 sequence is 16 residues long. The CDR3 reads CASSPGTAISGNTIYF. CDR3 DNA: TGTGCCAGTAGTCCAGGGACAGCCATCTCTGGAAACACCATATATTTT.

The rearrangement uses TRBV5-6 and TRBJ2-5; 8 bases are a match to TRBD2. The CDR3 covers 18 residues. The ends lost 3 bases at V and 5 bases at J; junction bases unmatched: 18. Germline CDR1 reads SGHDT; CDR2 reads YYEEEE. The CDR3 DNA sequence: TGTGCCAGCAGCTCTCCTAGCGGGCCAAGCTCCTTTAGGGAGACCCAGTACTTC. Protein product: CASSSPSGPSSFRETQYF.

Remarks on this clone: A junction end diverges from the germline sequence, so it may reflect a read error. The V call is TRBV7-7, the J call TRBJ2-3, with no clear D. The CDR3 consists of 13 residues. Germline V gives CDR1 SSHAT, CDR2 FNYEAQ (reference sequence). CDR3 DNA: TGTGCTAGCAGCTTATCTATGACAGATACGCAGTATTTT. It codes for CASSLSMTDTQYF.

The CDR3 bases are TGTGCCAGCAGCAATAGCAATCAGCCCCAGCATTTT. Translating it yields CASSNSNQPQHF. This chain uses TRBV28 with TRBJ1-5; no firm D call. V was trimmed by 6 bases and J by 0 bases, leaving 3 bases between them. CDR3 size: 12 residues. Germline CDR1 and CDR2: MDHEN and SYDVKM.

The rearrangement links TRBV5-3 to TRBJ1-6, with TRBD1 identical over 7 bases. TRBV5-3 is assigned to the ORF class and has an uncertain function. Trimming cost V 1 base and J 13 bases; bases outside gene matches: 11. CDR3 length equals 15 residues. The CDR3 DNA reads as TGTGCCAGAAGCTTGTCGGGACAGCCCGCGGGGCCCCTCCACTTT. Encoded protein: CARSLSGQPAGPLHF.

The genes are TRBV7-9 and TRBJ1-2; D is perhaps TRBD1 (5 bases). The CDR3 is made up of 12 amino acids. V was pared by 5 bases and J by 7 bases, with 11 bases between. CDR1 SEHNR and CDR2 FQNEAQ come from the germline V gene (reference sequence). In DNA form, the CDR3 reads TGTGCCAGCAGCCCCGGGGGTGGTGGCTACACCTTC. It encodes CASSPGGGGYTF.

The rearrangement uses TRBV19 and TRBJ1-1; D is undetermined. The CDR3 runs to 15 residues. V lost 5 bases and J 1 base, leaving 14 bases between the germline ends. Per germline, CDR1 LNHDA and CDR2 SQIVND (reference sequence). The CDR3 sequence: CASSFPGTGNTEAFF. The CDR3 DNA reads as TGTGCCAGTAGTTTCCCGGGAACCGGGAACACTGAAGCTTTCTTT. The whole variable domain, remainder taken from reference TRBV19 and TRBJ1-1, is DGGITQSPKYLFRKEGQNVTLSCEQNLNHDAMYWYRQDPGQGLRLIYYSQIVNDFQKGDIAEGYSVSREKKESFPLTVTSAQKNPTAFYLCASSFPGTGNTEAFFGQGTRLTVV.

The V gene is TRBV12-3 or TRBV12-4, the J gene TRBJ1-2; D unclear. V lost 5 bases and J 8 bases, leaving 15 bases between the germline ends. The CDR3 loop spans 13 amino acids. In DNA, the CDR3 is TGTGCCAGCAGTCTTTCCTTGTCGTCCGGCTACACCTTC. Its translation is CASSLSLSSGYTF.

J is TRBJ2-7 and V is TRBV21-1; TRBD1 is the table's D call, not checked against the DNA. TRBV21-1 is a documented pseudogene. This CDR3 is built from 13 residues. The CDR3: CASSNGQGGEQYF. The DNA for the CDR3 is TGTGCCAGCAGCAACGGACAGGGAGGCGAGCAGTACTTC.

The chain is built from TRBV6-5 and TRBJ1-1; D is unresolved. The CDR3 has 12 amino acids. V was trimmed by 0 bases and J by 5 bases, leaving 4 bases between them. CDR1 is MNHEY and CDR2 is SVGAGI in the germline V gene. CDR3 bases: TGTGCCAGCAGTTACTCTAATACTGAAGCTTTCTTT. This translates into CASSYSNTEAFF.

The gene calls are TRBV3-1 (or the pseudogene TRBV3-2) and TRBJ1-1; D is perhaps TRBD1 (5 bases). From germline, CDR1 is LGHDT and CDR2 YNNKEL (reference sequence). V was cut by 1 base and J by 0 bases, with 15 bases left in between. The CDR3 spans 17 residues. The CDR3 sequence: CASSQGGQGFMNTEAFF. The DNA for the CDR3 is TGTGCCAGCAGCCAAGGAGGCCAGGGATTTATGAACACTGAAGCTTTCTTT.

The CDR3 sequence is CASSLGREQPQHF. In DNA, the CDR3 is TGTGCCAGTAGTTTGGGCAGGGAACAGCCCCAGCATTTT. V gene TRBV19 combines with J gene TRBJ1-5, with TRBD1 as a possible D gene (5 bases). V was pared by 5 bases and J by 7 bases, with 12 bases between. The CDR3 extends over 13 amino acids. Germline CDR1 reads LNHDA; CDR2 reads SQIVND (reference sequence).

The chain carries TRBV21-1 and TRBJ1-6; the D call of TRBD1 is as the table states it, not checked on the DNA. TRBV21-1 is an annotated pseudogene. CDR3 size: 17 residues. The CDR3 sequence is CASSYIRDSSYNSPLHF. CDR3 DNA sequence: TGTGCCAGCAGCTACATTCGGGACAGCTCCTATAATTCACCCCTCCACTTT.

The rearrangement uses TRBV4-1 and TRBJ2-5; 9 bases are a match to TRBD2. The CDR3 contains 18 residues. Germline V lookup: CDR1 MGHRA, CDR2 YSYEKL. With 1 base clipped from V and 1 base from J, the junction kept 10 bases outside the gene matches. The CDR3 protein is CASSQVFQLAGLQETQYF. In DNA, the CDR3 is TGCGCCAGCAGCCAAGTGTTTCAGCTAGCGGGACTCCAAGAGACCCAGTACTTC.

DNA of the CDR3: TGTGCCAGCACCCAACTTCTCGAGCAGTACTTC. This codes for CASTQLLEQYF. The chain couples TRBV28 to TRBJ2-7; no clear D gene. Germline V gene sequence: CDR1 MDHEN, CDR2 SYDVKM. The CDR3 covers 11 residues. V was shortened by 7 bases and J by 6 bases, with 10 bases between the two germline ends.

This rearrangement joins TRBV5-4 to TRBJ2-1; 13 bases align to TRBD2. Germline lookup yields CDR1 SGHNT and CDR2 YYREEE (reference sequence). J was trimmed by 4 bases and V by 5 bases; bases with no gene match: 9. The CDR3 length is 17 residues. This chain's CDR3 is CASRPMRTSGRYNEQFF. CDR3 bases: TGTGCCAGCAGACCTATGAGGACTAGCGGGAGATACAATGAGCAGTTCTTC.

This rearrangement joins TRBV28 to TRBJ1-4, with 7 bases matching TRBD1. Germline loops: CDR1 MDHEN, CDR2 SYDVKM. The J segment lost 7 bases and the V segment lost 5 bases, leaving 10 bases of the junction unmatched. The CDR3 runs to 15 residues. The CDR3 here is CASSTFDRVGEKLFF. In DNA, the CDR3 is TGTGCCAGCAGTACGTTTGACAGGGTGGGTGAAAAACTGTTTTTT.

The CDR3 sequence: CASSLDLSDYGYTF. DNA of the CDR3: TGTGCCAGCAGCCTGGACTTGAGTGACTATGGCTACACCTTC. The V call is TRBV7-2, the J call TRBJ1-2; D uncertain. Per germline, CDR1 SGHTA and CDR2 FQGNSA. This CDR3 region has 14 residues. V lost 5 bases to trimming and J lost 3 bases, with 13 bases between them. The full variable domain, rest sourced from reference TRBV7-2 and TRBJ1-2, is GAGVSQSPSNKVTEKGKDVELRCDPISGHTALYWYRQSLGQGLEFLIYFQGNSAPDKSGLPSDRFSAERTGGSVSTLTIQRTQQEDSAVYLCASSLDLSDYGYTFGSGTRLTVV.

The rearrangement links TRBV6-6 to TRBJ1-1; D possibly corresponds to TRBD1 (5 bases). Germline CDR1 MNHNY, CDR2 SVGAGI (reference sequence). Trimming removed 10 bases from V and 1 base from J, with 13 bases in between. The CDR3 has 13 amino acids. The CDR3 here is CATVQGGNTEAFF. The CDR3 DNA is TGTGCCACGGTGCAGGGAGGGAACACTGAAGCTTTCTTT.

The V call is TRBV7-9, the J call TRBJ2-6, with TRBD1 matching 7 bases. CDR3 length: 14 residues. Germline values: CDR1 SEHNR, CDR2 FQNEAQ (reference sequence). V dropped 9 bases and J dropped 2; count of bases not matched to a gene: 4. CDR3 protein: CASSTGTGANVLTF. The CDR3 DNA is TGTGCCAGTTCGACAGGGACTGGGGCCAACGTCCTGACTTTC.

The chain combines TRBV21-1 with TRBJ2-1; TRBD1, as called in the table, went unchecked against the DNA. TRBV21-1 is annotated as a pseudogene. The CDR3 consists of 13 residues. CDR3 sequence: CASRSRGHNEQFF. CDR3 coding DNA: TGTGCCAGCCGTTCCAGGGGGCACAATGAGCAGTTCTTC.

The chain is built from TRBV9 and TRBJ2-2, with 9 bases fitting TRBD2. Germline lookup yields CDR1 SGDLS and CDR2 YYNGEE. V trimming: 0 bases; J trimming: 5 bases; junction bases outside the gene matches: 8. The CDR3 is 17 amino acids. This CDR3 reads CASSVGAGGKNTGELFF. The CDR3 DNA reads as TGTGCCAGCAGCGTAGGTGCGGGGGGGAAAAATACCGGGGAGCTGTTTTTT.

This chain joins TRBV21-1 and TRBJ1-5. TRBV21-1 is assigned pseudogene status. This CDR3 has 16 residues. The CDR3: CASSKDLPGMGQPQHF. The CDR3 region has the DNA TGTGCCAGCAGCAAAGATTTACCGGGGATGGGTCAGCCCCAGCATTTT.

The CDR3 loop is CASSFGGDAEAFF. CDR3 in DNA: TGTGCCAGCAGTTTCGGGGGGGACGCTGAAGCTTTCTTT. V gene TRBV28 combines with J gene TRBJ1-1, with D perhaps TRBD1 (5 bases). Germline CDR1 MDHEN, CDR2 SYDVKM. Trimming pared 3 bases from V and 6 bases from J, leaving 11 bases between. This CDR3 comprises 13 residues. Combining the CDR3 with reference TRBV28 and TRBJ1-1 gives the whole variable domain DVKVTQSSRYLVKRTGEKVFLECVQDMDHENMFWYRQDPGLGLRLIYFSYDVKMKEKGDIPEGYSVSREKKERFSLILESASTNQTSMYLCASSFGGDAEAFFGQGTRLTVV.

This clone was seen a few times. This chain links TRBV28 with TRBJ1-1; 9 bases are shared with TRBD1. CDR3 length: 13 residues. V was clipped by 6 bases and J by 5 bases; unmatched bases: 4. Looked up from germline, CDR1 is MDHEN and CDR2 is SYDVKM. Here the CDR3 DNA reads TGTGCCAGCAGCCCGACAGGGGGGACTGAAGCTTTCTTT. Protein: CASSPTGGTEAFF.

Here the CDR3 reads CASSYSGGTNTEAFF. The CDR3 DNA reads TGTGCCAGCAGTTACTCGGGGGGGACCAACACTGAAGCTTTCTTT. The chain employs TRBV6-5 and TRBJ1-1; D is possibly TRBD1 (5 bases). The CDR3 extends over 15 amino acids. Trimming removed 0 bases from V and 2 bases from J, with 10 bases in between. Germline assignment: CDR1 MNHEY and CDR2 SVGAGI.

This chain uses TRBV6-6 with TRBJ2-5; perhaps TRBD2 as D (5 bases). CDR1 MNHNY and CDR2 SVGAGI come from the germline V gene (reference sequence). Trimming took 0 bases from V and 3 from J, leaving 14 bases between them. The CDR3 is made up of 16 amino acids. This chain's CDR3 is CASSYSIRGREETQYF. DNA of the CDR3: TGTGCCAGCAGTTACTCTATTCGGGGAAGGGAAGAGACCCAGTACTTC.